These 3 T cell receptor beta chains were all obtained from the same sample, sequenced in a study of cytomegalovirus exposure and HLA in healthy donors. 60 Vbeta and 13 Jbeta primers were used in PCR. This table comes from immunoSEQ multiplex PCR, and its TCRdb copy is limited to in-frame clones, with some not included. The sample has roughly 150,000 clones, about 71% seen once. Sequencing input: PBMCs. The receptors derive from a woman aged 60-75 years in good health and CMV-seropositive.

V usage is TRBV7-9 and J usage is TRBJ2-6; no definite D call. V lost 7 bases and J lost 0, with 4 bases in between. Germline V gene lookup returns CDR1 SEHNR and CDR2 FQNEAQ (reference sequence). The length of the CDR3 is 13 residues. The CDR3 protein is CASTNSGANVLTF. The CDR3 nucleotides are TGTGCCAGCACCAACTCTGGGGCCAACGTCCTGACTTTC.

V gene TRBV18 combines with J gene TRBJ2-7, with D maybe TRBD2 (7 bases). The V end lost 4 bases, the J end lost 2 bases, and 15 bases lay between the germline ends. Germline CDR1 is KGHSH and CDR2 is LQKENI. The CDR3 runs 15 residues. CDR3 nucleotide sequence: TGTGCCAGCTCACAACCAGGGGAGGGAGCCTACGAGCAGTACTTC. It encodes CASSQPGEGAYEQYF.

V gene TRBV5-1 combines with J gene TRBJ2-7; weak D call: TRBD1 (6 bases). The V gene's germline CDR1 is SGHRS and CDR2 YFSETQ. V lost 4 bases and J lost 6, with 17 bases in between. The CDR3 sequence is 14 residues long. Here the CDR3 reads CASSGGRVGSEQYF. The CDR3 coding sequence is TGCGCCAGCAGCGGGGGCAGGGTAGGTAGCGAGCAGTACTTC.